The sequence of this TCR beta chain was determined in a study of blood T cell repertoires in COVID-19. Original handling: Reference gene primer amplification yielded estimated nucleated cell counts. Sequenced by immunoSEQ multiplex PCR; TCRdb stores in-frame clones only, minus some. V and J calls and clone size are as listed in that table; D and trimming were resolved from the DNA. This table has around 150,000 clones, 70% to 90% appearing once. Trimming shortened V by 0 bases and J by 12 bases, and 30 bases separated the two germline ends. CDR3 size: 19 residues. The TCR sequence derives from a man in his 70s with acute or convalescent COVID-19. The chain has TRBV23-1 and TRBJ2-1; perhaps TRBD1 as D (6 bases). TRBV23-1 is an ORF; its function is uncertain. What was sequenced was peripheral blood. The DNA for the CDR3 is TGCGCCAGCAGTCAATCTCGGAATCCCGGACAGACCATTTTTACTGGGCAGTTCTTC. The encoded protein is CASSQSRNPGQTIFTGQFF.